A single T cell receptor beta chain is shown here with its context. The CDR3 has 14 amino acids. V lost 8 bases to trimming and J lost 5 bases; unmatched junction nucleotides: 8. Per the germline V gene, CDR1 is LGHDT and CDR2 is YNNKEL (reference sequence). The record originates from a study of blood T cell repertoires in COVID-19. Study-level background: Specimens from acute and convalescent COVID-19 originated in the United States, Italy and Spain.

In the authors' methods: Estimates of nucleated cell counts were drawn from the amplification of reference gene primers. The data were produced by immunoSEQ multiplex PCR, yet TCRdb's version contains in-frame clones alone and is incomplete. That table furnishes V, J and clone size, whereas the DNA furnished D and trimming. The table shows 100,000 to 150,000 clones, with roughly four fifths occurring only once. The chain uses TRBV3-1 (or the pseudogene TRBV3-2) and TRBJ2-7; 11 bases are shared with TRBD2. Sequencing was performed on peripheral blood. The clonotype was recovered from a man aged 40-49 years with active or convalescent COVID-19. This chain's CDR3 is CASLRSGGADEQYF. CDR3 nucleotide sequence: TGTGCCAGCCTGCGTAGCGGGGGGGCCGACGAGCAGTACTTC.